This T cell receptor (beta chain) was observed in a study of cytomegalovirus exposure and HLA in healthy donors. It was with 60 Vbeta and 13 Jbeta primers that the PCR ran. Libraries were prepared by immunoSEQ multiplex PCR; TCRdb keeps only in-frame clonotypes and omits some of them. The sample has some 46,000 clones. Findings and limits, study-wide: The study labeled more than 150 TCR beta chains cytomegalovirus-associated.

Concerning this clone itself: Its specificity is unknown. This sample includes further DNA sequences coding for the same CDR3.

V gave up 4 bases and J gave up 0 bases, with 10 bases separating them. The germline CDR1 and CDR2 sequences are MNHEY and SVGAGI. This CDR3 comprises 15 residues. Specimen: PBMCs. This receptor was taken from a male donor in good health and CMV-seronegative. The chain combines TRBV6-5 with TRBJ2-1; D ambiguous. The CDR3 region is CASSSFSSSYNEQFF. The CDR3 DNA is TGTGCCAGCAGTTCCTTCTCGAGCTCCTACAATGAGCAGTTCTTC.